The entry below describes one T cell receptor (beta chain). Mismatch with germline at one junction end may stem from a read error. Germline assignment: CDR1 ENHRY and CDR2 SYGVKD. CDR3 length: 14 residues. This specimen belongs to a study of CD8+CD57+ T cells in acquired aplastic anemia. Genomic DNA was employed as the template in profiling TCR beta VDJ and CDR3. Via MiXCR, TCRdb re-called the reads, giving one row per CDR3 protein. The profile shows more than 150,000 distinct CDR3 sequences, 45% to 60% of them singletons. An expansion of CD8+CD57+ cells by flow cytometry had been shown in patients chosen for sequencing.

This chain connects TRBV10-3 to TRBJ2-5; the D gene is possibly TRBD1 (8 bases). Sequenced material: sorted CD4+, CD8+, or CD8+CD57+ T cells (not recorded which) from PBMCs. This receptor was obtained from a human donor with aplastic anemia. The CDR3 here is CASSPTGEGETQYF. The CDR3 DNA reads TGTGCCAGCAGTCCGACAGGGGAGGGGGAGACCCAGTACTTC.